These 30 T cell receptor beta chains share one sample of origin, sequenced in a study of T-cell memory formation after mild COVID-19. TCRdb reprocessed the 5' RACE reads with MiXCR, giving one entry per CDR3 protein. The data contain 350,000 to 500,000 distinct CDR3 sequences, more than 20% of them singletons. Sample: PBMCs or a T cell subset sorted from them (not recorded which). All receptors come from an adult woman who had mild COVID-19 (a few samples of this study predate the infection). Cell type and time point are not known.

The chain uses TRBV20-1 and TRBJ2-2, with 10 bases aligning to TRBD2. V shed 1 base and J 0 bases; nucleotides not matched to a gene: 8. The CDR3 consists of 18 residues. CDR1 is DFQATT, CDR2 SNEGSKA, per germline (reference sequence). This chain's CDR3 is CSARGASGSSANTGELFF. The CDR3 coding sequence is TGCAGTGCTAGAGGGGCTAGCGGGAGTTCCGCGAACACCGGGGAGCTGTTTTTT.

This sequence joins TRBV11-3 and TRBJ2-2; a possible D gene is TRBD1 (6 bases). The germline CDR1 and CDR2 sequences are SGHNT and YENEEA. The length of the CDR3 is 15 residues. Trimming took 2 bases from V and 5 from J, leaving 12 bases between them. The CDR3 reads CASSLRAGETGELFF. CDR3 nucleotides: TGTGCCAGCAGCTTACGAGCAGGGGAGACCGGGGAGCTGTTTTTT.

The chain couples TRBV7-9 to TRBJ1-2; D not certain. The V gene's germline CDR1 is SEHNR and CDR2 FQNEAQ (reference sequence). V lost 5 bases and J 5 bases, leaving 18 bases between the germline ends. The CDR3 covers 15 residues. CDR3 in amino acids: CASSRDGLNLYGYTF. CDR3 DNA sequence: TGTGCCAGCAGCCGAGACGGACTGAACCTATATGGCTACACCTTC.

The rearrangement joins TRBV11-2 to TRBJ2-6; D might be TRBD1 or TRBD2, each matching 5 bases. The CDR3 length is 17 residues. CDR1 SGHAT and CDR2 FQNNGV come from the germline V gene. The V end lost 5 bases, the J end lost 0 bases, and 14 bases lay between the germline ends. CDR3 bases: TGTGCCAGCAGCCTCCGGGACCGAAGCTCTGGGGCCAACGTCCTGACTTTC. It translates to CASSLRDRSSGANVLTF.

The rearrangement links TRBV6-5 to TRBJ1-2; D is ambiguous. Trimming cost V 0 bases and J 6 bases, with 8 bases left between them. Germline V gene data show CDR1 as MNHEY and CDR2 as SVGAGI. The CDR3 sequence is 13 residues long. The CDR3 coding sequence is TGTGCCAGCAGTTACTCAGGTTACGATGGCTACACCTTC. It specifies CASSYSGYDGYTF.

This clonotype was picked up a small number of times. V and J are TRBV4-3 and TRBJ1-1, with 11 bases lining up with TRBD1. The CDR3 has 15 amino acids. Germline V gene sequence: CDR1 LGHNA, CDR2 YSLEER. Germline trimming cut 4 bases from V and 6 bases from J; bases unmatched to any gene: 7. This CDR3 reads CASSPQDRGHAEAFF. CDR3 nucleotide sequence: TGCGCCAGCAGCCCCCAGGACAGGGGGCATGCTGAAGCTTTCTTT.

The CDR3 loop is CASSRAPGQMNTEAFF. In nucleotides, the CDR3 is TGCGCCAGCAGCCGGGCGCCAGGACAGATGAACACTGAAGCTTTCTTT. The chain joins TRBV5-1 to TRBJ1-1; possible D gene TRBD1, 6 bases. CDR3 length equals 16 residues. Trimming shortened V by 4 bases and J by 0 bases, and 16 bases separated the two germline ends. Germline V gene lookup returns CDR1 SGHRS and CDR2 YFSETQ.

The chain links TRBV5-1 to TRBJ2-7, with TRBD1 identical over 7 bases. The J segment lost 3 bases and the V segment lost 3 bases, leaving 6 bases of the junction unmatched. This CDR3 spans 14 amino acids. Per the germline V gene, CDR1 is SGHRS and CDR2 is YFSETQ. CDR3 bases: TGCGCCAGCAGCTACGACAGGGAAGTCTACGAGCAGTACTTC. This sequence encodes CASSYDREVYEQYF.

V is TRBV11-2 and J is TRBJ2-7; TRBD2 aligns across 10 bases. The ends lost 1 base at V and 2 bases at J; junction bases unmatched: 5. Germline values: CDR1 SGHAT, CDR2 FQNNGV. This CDR3 contains 16 residues. The CDR3 DNA sequence: TGTGCCAGCAGCTTAGTGACTAGCGGGCCTACCTACGAGCAGTACTTC. Translated, it gives CASSLVTSGPTYEQYF. Using reference TRBV11-2 and TRBJ2-7 for the parts outside the CDR3, the full variable domain is EAGVAQSPRYKIIEKRQSVAFWCNPISGHATLYWYQQILGQGPKLLIQFQNNGVVDDSQLPKDRFSAERLKGVDSTLKIQPAKLEDSAVYLCASSLVTSGPTYEQYFGPGTRLTVT.

V usage is TRBV5-1 and J usage is TRBJ2-7; 9 bases line up with TRBD1. Unmatched junction bases numbered 2, after V lost 0 bases and J lost 4 bases. The germline gives CDR1 SGHRS, CDR2 YFSETQ. The CDR3 runs to 14 residues. CDR3 amino acids: CASSLDRGQYEQYF. CDR3 nucleotide sequence: TGCGCCAGCAGCTTGGACAGGGGGCAATACGAGCAGTACTTC.

The CDR3 nucleotides are TGCAGTGCTAGGGACTCAAGCTCCTACGAGCAGTACTTC. It yields the protein CSARDSSSYEQYF. V gene TRBV20-1 combines with J gene TRBJ2-7; D may be TRBD2 (5 bases). The V gene lost 3 bases and the J gene lost 0 bases, with 9 bases spanning the gap. There are 13 residues in the CDR3. CDR1 DFQATT and CDR2 SNEGSKA come from the germline V gene (reference sequence).

Turning to this clonotype: A read error may be the cause here, since a much bigger clone is one base away. CDR3 nucleotides: TGTGCCAGCAGCCGACAGGCACAAGAGACCCAGTACTTC. Translation: CASSRQAQETQYF. The chain has TRBV7-3 and TRBJ2-5; perhaps TRBD1 as D (6 bases). V lost 5 bases and J lost 2, with 9 bases in between. This CDR3 region has 13 residues. Germline assignment: CDR1 SGHTA and CDR2 FQGTGA.

This chain joins TRBV5-1 and TRBJ2-1, with 7 positions matching TRBD2. Germline-derived CDR1 and CDR2 are SGHRS and YFSETQ. V was pared by 1 base and J by 8 bases, with 6 bases of the junction left unmatched. This CDR3 spans 14 amino acids. The CDR3 reads CASSLSAGEDEQFF. The CDR3 nucleotides are TGCGCCAGCAGCTTGAGCGCGGGAGAAGATGAGCAGTTCTTC.

In the case of this clonotype: Being one base from a much bigger clone, this may be a read error. This chain connects TRBV3-1 to TRBJ2-7, with D possibly being TRBD1 (6 bases). Germline-derived CDR1 and CDR2 are LGHDT and YNNKEL (reference sequence). With 3 bases removed from V and 2 bases from J, the gap between germline ends came to 11 bases. The CDR3 totals 14 residues. In DNA, the CDR3 is TGTGCCAGCAGCCACGTGGGACAAGCCTACGAGCAGTACTTC. Translated: CASSHVGQAYEQYF.

This chain connects TRBV7-2 to TRBJ2-5; TRBD2 matches 9 bases. The trim removed 5 bases at V and 4 bases at J, leaving 5 bases unmatched. Germline-derived CDR1 and CDR2 are SGHTA and FQGNSA. This CDR3 has 14 residues. CDR3 DNA sequence: TGTGCCAGCAGCCCGACTAGCGGATCAGAGACCCAGTACTTC. This sequence encodes CASSPTSGSETQYF. Combining the CDR3 with reference TRBV7-2 and TRBJ2-5 gives the whole variable domain GAGVSQSPSNKVTEKGKDVELRCDPISGHTALYWYRQSLGQGLEFLIYFQGNSAPDKSGLPSDRFSAERTGGSVSTLTIQRTQQEDSAVYLCASSPTSGSETQYFGPGTRLLVL.

The CDR3, as DNA: TGCGCCAGCAGCTTGGAGGCTAGCGGGAGTTACAACTACGAGCAGTACTTC. This gives the protein CASSLEASGSYNYEQYF. V usage is TRBV5-1 and J usage is TRBJ2-7; the match to TRBD2 covers 10 bases. Losses at the gene ends were 0 bases for V and 3 bases for J; bases not matched to a gene: 9. This CDR3 spans 17 amino acids. Per germline, CDR1 SGHRS and CDR2 YFSETQ.

The chain combines TRBV5-6 with TRBJ2-6; TRBD1 might be the D (5 bases). The CDR3 contains 16 residues. Looked up from germline, CDR1 is SGHDT and CDR2 is YYEEEE. V lost 2 bases, J lost 0 bases, and 9 bases lay in between. The chain's CDR3 is CASSFDSHSGANVLTF. The CDR3 DNA sequence: TGTGCCAGCAGCTTCGACAGTCACTCTGGGGCCAACGTCCTGACTTTC.

The V and J genes are TRBV5-4 and TRBJ2-1; 9 positions agree with TRBD1. The CDR3 is 17 amino acids. Germline V gene lookup returns CDR1 SGHNT and CDR2 YYREEE (reference sequence). With V trimmed by 0 bases and J by 6 bases, 10 bases remained unmatched. This CDR3 reads CASSLVGNRGRVNEQFF. CDR3 nucleotide sequence: TGTGCCAGCAGCTTGGTTGGAAACAGGGGGCGCGTCAATGAGCAGTTCTTC.

The sample holds a few counts of this clonotype. CDR3 residues: CASKKDSTDTQYF. The CDR3 DNA sequence: TGTGCCAGCAAAAAAGACAGCACAGATACGCAGTATTTT. The rearrangement uses TRBV6-5 and TRBJ2-3; D is unresolved. The CDR3 runs to 13 residues. V lost 7 bases and J lost 0, with 8 bases in between. From germline, CDR1 is MNHEY and CDR2 SVGAGI.

This clonotype has just a few counts. The rearrangement uses TRBV20-1 and TRBJ2-7, with a weak D call TRBD2 (5 bases). The CDR3 contains 15 residues. From germline, CDR1 is DFQATT and CDR2 SNEGSKA (reference sequence). V was cut by 0 bases and J by 3 bases, with 15 bases left in between. This CDR3 is CSARDRSGVFYEQYF. The CDR3, as DNA: TGCAGTGCTAGAGATCGATCCGGGGTCTTCTACGAGCAGTACTTC.

This clonotype was seen repeatedly, ten times or more. The chain couples TRBV20-1 to TRBJ2-1; 10 nucleotides line up with TRBD2. After removal of 6 bases from V and 6 bases from J, the junction contained 8 bases not matched to a gene. The germline V gene encodes CDR1 DFQATT and CDR2 SNEGSKA (reference sequence). The CDR3 runs to 14 residues. CDR3 residues: CSAPRTSGPNEQFF. CDR3 nucleotides: TGCAGTGCCCCCCGGACTAGCGGTCCCAATGAGCAGTTCTTC.

The chain combines TRBV12-5 with TRBJ2-1; a weak D match, TRBD1 (6 bases). CDR3 size: 16 residues. Between the trimmed V and J ends, which lost 5 bases and 2 bases, there was a span of 16 bases. Germline assignment: CDR1 LGHNT and CDR2 FRNRAP. The CDR3 bases are TGTGCTAGTGGTGGTACCCAGGGGAGAACCTACAATGAGCAGTTCTTC. Encoded protein: CASGGTQGRTYNEQFF. Using reference TRBV12-5 and TRBJ2-1 for the parts outside the CDR3, the full variable domain is DARVTQTPRHKVTEMGQEVTMRCQPILGHNTVFWYRQTMMQGLELLAYFRNRAPLDDSGMPKDRFSAEMPDATLATLKIQPSEPRDSAVYFCASGGTQGRTYNEQFFGPGTRLTVL.

The genes are TRBV30 and TRBJ2-5, with TRBD2 as a possible D gene (5 bases). Trimming removed 3 bases from V and 3 bases from J, with 17 bases in between. Germline V gene lookup returns CDR1 GTSNPN and CDR2 SVGIG (reference sequence). CDR3 length: 15 amino acids. CDR3 sequence: CAWRTDSGVEETQYF. CDR3 DNA sequence: TGTGCCTGGAGGACGGACTCCGGGGTGGAAGAGACCCAGTACTTC.

This clonotype showed up just a few times. V gene TRBV29-1 combines with J gene TRBJ2-5; no clear D gene. The CDR3 totals 10 residues. V was shortened by 3 bases and J by 5 bases, with 4 bases between the two germline ends. Per the germline V gene, CDR1 is SQVTM and CDR2 is ANQGSEA. Here the CDR3 reads CSVDRETQYF. For the CDR3, the DNA is TGCAGCGTTGATAGGGAGACCCAGTACTTC.

The genes are TRBV20-1 and TRBJ1-5, with 8 bases lining up with TRBD1. The CDR3 contains 17 residues. Germline V lookup: CDR1 DFQATT, CDR2 SNEGSKA (reference sequence). The ends lost 3 bases at V and 0 bases at J; junction bases unmatched: 10. CDR3 in amino acids: CSASFDRGGYSNQPQHF. The CDR3 DNA follows: TGCAGTGCTAGCTTCGACAGGGGTGGTTATAGCAATCAGCCCCAGCATTTT.

In this sample, this clonotype turned up a few times. The CDR3 DNA sequence: TGTGCCAGCAGTGAAGGGACGGGAGGCCCGGGCACAGATACGCAGTATTTT. Amino acid sequence: CASSEGTGGPGTDTQYF. The J gene is TRBJ2-3, the V gene TRBV2; 7 bases fit TRBD2. This CDR3 comprises 17 residues. V lost 1 base and J lost 1; bases outside the gene matches: 8. The germline V gene has CDR1 SNHLY and CDR2 FYNNEI.

This clonotype was detected only a few times. The V and J genes are TRBV4-3 and TRBJ2-7, with 9 bases aligning to TRBD2. This CDR3 is built from 18 residues. The ends lost 0 bases at V and 2 bases at J; junction bases unmatched: 11. CDR1 and CDR2 (germline): LGHNA, YSLEER. The CDR3 here is CASSQDLWREGRTYEQYF. The CDR3 DNA sequence: TGCGCCAGCAGCCAAGATCTTTGGCGGGAGGGCCGGACCTACGAGCAGTACTTC.

Only a few counts were recorded for this clonotype. The chain joins TRBV21-1 to TRBJ2-7; the table's D call, TRBD1, was not checked against the DNA. TRBV21-1 has pseudogene status. This CDR3 region has 18 residues. The CDR3 here is CASSKISLGGQGADEQYF. The CDR3 DNA sequence: TGTGCCAGCAGCAAAATAAGTTTAGGGGGACAGGGGGCGGACGAGCAGTACTTC.

V is TRBV5-4 and J is TRBJ1-1; D remains ambiguous. V was clipped by 5 bases and J by 1 base, with 12 bases between them. CDR3 length: 14 residues. Germline V lookup: CDR1 SGHNT, CDR2 YYREEE (reference sequence). Written as DNA, the CDR3 is TGTGCCAGCAGACGAGAACAGCCGAACACTGAAGCTTTCTTT. This codes for CASRREQPNTEAFF.

The chain carries TRBV7-6 and TRBJ2-2; TRBD1 aligns across 7 bases. The J segment lost 4 bases and the V segment lost 5 bases, leaving 7 bases of the junction unmatched. Germline V gene sequence: CDR1 SGHVS, CDR2 FNYEAQ. The CDR3 has 15 amino acids. The CDR3 sequence: CASSQGQSSTGELFF. The CDR3 DNA is TGTGCCAGCAGCCAGGGACAGAGCAGCACCGGGGAGCTGTTTTTT.